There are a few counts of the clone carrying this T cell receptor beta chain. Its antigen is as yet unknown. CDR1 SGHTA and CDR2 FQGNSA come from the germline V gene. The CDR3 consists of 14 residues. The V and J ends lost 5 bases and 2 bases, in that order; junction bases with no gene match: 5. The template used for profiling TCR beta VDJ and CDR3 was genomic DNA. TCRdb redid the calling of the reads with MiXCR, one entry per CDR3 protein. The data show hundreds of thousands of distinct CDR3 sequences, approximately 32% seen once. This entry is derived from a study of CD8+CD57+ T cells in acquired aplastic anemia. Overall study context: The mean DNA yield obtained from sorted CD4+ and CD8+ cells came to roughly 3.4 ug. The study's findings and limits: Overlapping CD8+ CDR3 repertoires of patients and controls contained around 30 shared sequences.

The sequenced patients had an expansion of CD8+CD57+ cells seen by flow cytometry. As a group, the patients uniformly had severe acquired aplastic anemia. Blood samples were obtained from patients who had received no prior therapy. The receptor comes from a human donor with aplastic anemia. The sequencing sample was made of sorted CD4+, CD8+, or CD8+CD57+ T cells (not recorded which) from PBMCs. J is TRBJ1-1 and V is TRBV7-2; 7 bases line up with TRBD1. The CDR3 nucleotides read TGTGCCAGCAGCCTGGACAGGTTTAACACTGAAGCTTTCTTT. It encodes CASSLDRFNTEAFF.